The T cell receptor beta chain described here comes from a study of long-term antiretroviral therapy in people with HIV. General study results and limits: Post-ART samples showed increased diversity that remained below transplant donor control levels. Those clones which expanded before ART made up the dominant part of the repertoire at all time points.

Details on this clone: Its specificity is unknown.

Survey-level immunoSEQ v3.0 assays were run. Sequencing was intended to reach about 35,000-50,000 T-cell genomes per sample. Generated by immunoSEQ multiplex PCR, the TCRdb table keeps only in-frame clones and is missing some. Among fewer than 45,000 clones listed, about 95% were seen once. Specimen: unsorted PBMCs, collected 3.7 years after starting antiretroviral therapy. The sequence derives from a woman aged 50 to 65 with HIV.

The CDR3 is CAISGAGTGDTEAFF. CDR3 bases: TGTGCCATCAGTGGAGCCGGGACAGGGGATACTGAAGCTTTCTTT. This chain joins TRBV10-3 and TRBJ1-1, with 10 bases identical to TRBD1. Germline V gene lookup returns CDR1 ENHRY and CDR2 SYGVKD. V lost 4 bases to trimming and J lost 5 bases; unmatched junction nucleotides: 7. The CDR3 sequence is 15 residues long.